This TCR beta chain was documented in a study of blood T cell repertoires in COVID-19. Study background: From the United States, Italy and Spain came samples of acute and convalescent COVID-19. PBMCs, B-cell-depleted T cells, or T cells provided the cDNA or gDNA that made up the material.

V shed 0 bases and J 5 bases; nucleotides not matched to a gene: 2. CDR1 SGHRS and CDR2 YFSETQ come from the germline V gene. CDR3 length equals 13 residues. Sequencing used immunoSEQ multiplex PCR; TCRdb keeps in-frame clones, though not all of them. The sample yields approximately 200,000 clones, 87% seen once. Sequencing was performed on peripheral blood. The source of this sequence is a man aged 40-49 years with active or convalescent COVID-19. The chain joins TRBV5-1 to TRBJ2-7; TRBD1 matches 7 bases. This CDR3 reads CASSLGQGDEQYF. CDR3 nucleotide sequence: TGCGCCAGCAGCTTGGGACAGGGTGACGAGCAGTACTTC.